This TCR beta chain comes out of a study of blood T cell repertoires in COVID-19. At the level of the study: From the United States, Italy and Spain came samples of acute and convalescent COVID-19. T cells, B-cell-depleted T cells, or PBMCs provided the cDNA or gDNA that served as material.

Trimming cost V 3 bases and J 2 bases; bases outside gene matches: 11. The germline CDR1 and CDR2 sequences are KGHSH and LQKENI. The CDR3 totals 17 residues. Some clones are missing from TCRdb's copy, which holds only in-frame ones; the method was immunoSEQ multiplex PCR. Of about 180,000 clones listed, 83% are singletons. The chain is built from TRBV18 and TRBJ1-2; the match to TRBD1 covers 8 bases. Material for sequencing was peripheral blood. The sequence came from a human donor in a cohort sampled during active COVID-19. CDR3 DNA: TGTGCCAGCTCACCTATGACAGGGGCTCTAATAAACTATGGCTACACCTTC. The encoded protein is CASSPMTGALINYGYTF.